The next 25 T cell receptor beta chains were all read from a single sample in a study of cytomegalovirus exposure and HLA in healthy donors. In the PCR, 60 Vbeta and 13 Jbeta primers were used. TCRdb's table, derived via immunoSEQ multiplex PCR, lists solely in-frame clones and lacks some. The top ten clones hold less than 2% of a sample with around 170,000 clones, roughly 75% of them seen once. The sequenced material came from PBMCs. The receptors shown here come from a woman aged 25 to 39 in good health and CMV-seronegative.

The chain uses TRBV6-1 and TRBJ2-3; D perhaps matches TRBD2 (7 bases). The V and J ends lost 2 bases and 3 bases respectively, with 12 bases between them. This CDR3 is 15 amino acids long. Germline V gene lookup returns CDR1 MNHNS and CDR2 SASEGT. The CDR3 nucleotides are TGTGCCAGCAGTGAATGGGGAGGGGGTACAGATACGCAGTATTTT. Its protein product is CASSEWGGGTDTQYF.

The rearrangement links TRBV4-3 to TRBJ1-1, with no clear D. The CDR3 spans 16 residues. V lost 0 bases, J lost 11 bases, and 22 bases lay in between. Germline CDR1 LGHNA, CDR2 YSLEER. The CDR3 spells CASSQDSKTLERRAFF. The CDR3 coding sequence is TGCGCCAGCAGCCAAGATTCTAAGACCCTCGAACGGAGGGCTTTCTTT.

CDR3 nucleotides: TGTGCCTGGAGTCACAGGGGATCGGATACGCAGTATTTT. Amino acids: CAWSHRGSDTQYF. This rearrangement joins TRBV30 to TRBJ2-3; 7 bases agree with TRBD1. V dropped 2 bases and J dropped 6; count of bases not matched to a gene: 5. Germline assignment: CDR1 GTSNPN and CDR2 SVGIG (reference sequence). The CDR3 totals 13 residues.

The DNA for the CDR3 is TGCGCCAGCAGCCAGACTAGCGGGGCTACAGATACGCAGTATTTT. It is translated as CASSQTSGATDTQYF. The chain recombines TRBV4-3 with TRBJ2-3, with TRBD2 matching 11 bases. The CDR3 is made up of 15 amino acids. With 3 bases clipped from V and 3 bases from J, the junction kept 2 bases outside the gene matches. CDR1 is LGHNA and CDR2 is YSLEER in the germline V gene.

The chain couples TRBV11-2 to TRBJ2-5; D not resolved. The CDR3 runs 12 residues. Trimming removed 8 bases from V and 7 bases from J, with 14 bases in between. In germline, CDR1 is SGHAT, CDR2 FQNNGV. The DNA for the CDR3 is TGTGCCAGCCACTTGAGTGGCGGGACCCAGTACTTC. It encodes CASHLSGGTQYF.

This chain uses TRBV5-1 with TRBJ1-4, with a weak D call TRBD1 (6 bases). Trimming removed 0 bases at V and 3 bases at J, with 9 bases between. CDR3 length: 15 amino acids. Germline values: CDR1 SGHRS, CDR2 YFSETQ. The CDR3 DNA follows: TGCGCCAGCAGCTTGGGGGACACCGCTAATGAAAAACTGTTTTTT. Amino acid sequence: CASSLGDTANEKLFF. The variable domain in full, completed from reference TRBV5-1 and TRBJ1-4, reads KAGVTQTPRYLIKTRGQQVTLSCSPISGHRSVSWYQQTPGQGLQFLFEYFSETQRNKGNFPGRFSGRQFSNSRSEMNVSTLELGDSALYLCASSLGDTANEKLFFGSGTQLSVL.

The V gene is TRBV10-2, the J gene TRBJ2-1, with TRBD1 identical over 7 bases. The germline gives CDR1 WSHSY, CDR2 SAAADI. The ends lost 7 bases at V and 2 bases at J; junction bases unmatched: 8. The CDR3 is made up of 15 amino acids. The CDR3 DNA sequence: TGCGCCAGCACGGGTTCGCAGGGGGCCTACAATGAGCAGTTCTTC. This translates into CASTGSQGAYNEQFF.

The chain uses TRBV5-1 and TRBJ2-5; D may be TRBD1 (7 bases). V was trimmed by 4 bases and J by 2 bases, leaving 12 bases between them. This CDR3 contains 14 residues. Germline CDR1 SGHRS, CDR2 YFSETQ. The CDR3 DNA follows: TGCGCCAGCAGCCCGCGGGACAGTCAAGAGACCCAGTACTTC. Protein: CASSPRDSQETQYF.

This chain links TRBV29-1 with TRBJ1-2; possible D gene TRBD1, 6 bases. The V end was cut by 4 bases, the J end by 0 bases, with 15 bases between. Looked up from germline, CDR1 is SQVTM and CDR2 is ANQGSEA. The CDR3 consists of 15 residues. CDR3 sequence: CSVARLQGPNYGYTF. DNA for the CDR3: TGCAGCGTTGCTCGGCTACAGGGCCCTAACTATGGCTACACCTTC. The variable domain in full, completed from reference TRBV29-1 and TRBJ1-2, reads SAVISQKPSRDICQRGTSLTIQCQVDSQVTMMFWYRQQPGQSLTLIATANQGSEATYESGFVIDKFPISRPNLTFSTLTVSNMSPEDSSIYLCSVARLQGPNYGYTFGSGTRLTVV.

The table lists this clone with a few counts. This chain joins TRBV7-2 and TRBJ2-5, with unresolved D. Trimming took off 3 bases at V and 4 bases at J, with 3 bases between the two ends. Germline V lookup: CDR1 SGHTA, CDR2 FQGNSA. The CDR3 contains 11 residues. CDR3 sequence reads: CASSFGETQYF. In DNA, the CDR3 is TGTGCCAGCAGCTTCGGAGAGACCCAGTACTTC.

This sequence joins TRBV7-9 and TRBJ2-7, with D possibly matching TRBD1 (7 bases). The germline V and J ends were trimmed by 3 bases and 2 bases, with 11 bases remaining between them. This CDR3 spans 14 amino acids. Germline V gene data show CDR1 as SEHNR and CDR2 as FQNEAQ (reference sequence). The CDR3 DNA is TGTGCCAGCAGCTTGGGGGGACAGACCTACGAGCAGTACTTC. This encodes CASSLGGQTYEQYF.

A few counts support this clone. V usage is TRBV5-1 and J usage is TRBJ2-7; 16 bases line up with TRBD2. CDR3 length: 18 residues. Trimming removed 4 bases from V and 7 bases from J; junction bases left unmatched: 14. In germline, CDR1 is SGHRS, CDR2 YFSETQ. CDR3 sequence: CASSPGTSGGAGVGEQYF. The CDR3 bases are TGCGCCAGCAGCCCCGGGACTAGCGGGGGGGCAGGTGTGGGAGAGCAGTACTTC.

In this sample, this clone turned up once. The V call is TRBV7-8, the J call TRBJ1-3, with a tentative D call TRBD1 (5 bases). This CDR3 is built from 15 residues. V lost 5 bases, J lost 2 bases, and 13 bases lay in between. CDR1 and CDR2 from the germline V gene are SGHVS and FQNEAQ. In DNA, the CDR3 is TGTGCCAGCAGCCCCCCGGGGGGAACTGGAAACACCATATATTTT. It yields the protein CASSPPGGTGNTIYF.

This clone was counted only a few times. The chain joins TRBV5-1 to TRBJ2-3, with 16 bases that match TRBD2. CDR1 and CDR2 (germline): SGHRS, YFSETQ. Trimming cost V 0 bases and J 3 bases; bases outside gene matches: 4. The CDR3 runs to 18 residues. CDR3 DNA sequence: TGCGCCAGCAGCTTGGCGGGACTAGCGGGGGGGGGTACAGATACGCAGTATTTT. Encoded protein: CASSLAGLAGGGTDTQYF.

This chain joins TRBV6-1 and TRBJ1-6; D is undetermined. CDR3 length equals 14 residues. Germline CDR1 and CDR2: MNHNS and SASEGT. The chain's CDR3 is CGLTLSSYNSPLHF. CDR3 bases: TGTGGGTTAACCTTGAGCTCCTATAATTCACCCCTCCACTTT.

V gene TRBV4-3 combines with J gene TRBJ2-1, with D perhaps TRBD2 (5 bases). The V and J ends lost 4 bases and 3 bases respectively, with 10 bases between them. Germline values: CDR1 LGHNA, CDR2 YSLEER. The CDR3 extends over 14 amino acids. This CDR3 reads CASSRFRDYNEQFF. In DNA, the CDR3 is TGCGCCAGCAGCCGATTCCGGGACTACAATGAGCAGTTCTTC.

Comments on this clone: One end of the junction does not line up with germline, which may come from a read error. This chain joins TRBV7-7 and TRBJ2-5, with 7 bases lining up with TRBD1. The CDR3 is 15 amino acids. The germline gives CDR1 SSHAT, CDR2 FNYEAQ (reference sequence). The CDR3 here is CASSSDRDRQETQYF. The CDR3 region has the DNA TGTGCTAGCAGCTCGGATCGGGACAGACAAGAGACCCAGTACTTC.

V usage is TRBV29-1 and J usage is TRBJ1-1, with a weak D call TRBD1 (5 bases). The length of the CDR3 is 14 residues. Germline values: CDR1 SQVTM, CDR2 ANQGSEA. Trimming stripped 1 base from V and 5 bases from J, with 14 bases between. This CDR3 is CSVEGWGVSTEAFF. As DNA, the CDR3 is TGCAGCGTTGAAGGGTGGGGGGTTTCGACTGAAGCTTTCTTT.

The rearrangement joins TRBV4-2 to TRBJ2-7; TRBD2 agrees at 9 bases. Germline CDR1 LGHNA, CDR2 YNFKEQ. With V trimmed by 4 bases and J by 5 bases, 9 bases remained unmatched. The CDR3 contains 15 residues. The CDR3 DNA follows: TGTGCCAGCAGCCGACTAGCGGCGGAGGAAGACGAGCAGTACTTC. As protein: CASSRLAAEEDEQYF.

The CDR3 loop reads CASSPRGGRGNSPLHF. The CDR3 coding sequence is TGTGCCAGCTCACCCAGGGGTGGCCGAGGGAATTCACCCCTCCACTTT. The chain couples TRBV18 to TRBJ1-6, with D perhaps matching TRBD1 (6 bases). The CDR3 is made up of 16 amino acids. Germline lookup yields CDR1 KGHSH and CDR2 LQKENI. V lost 3 bases, J lost 7 bases, and 16 bases lay in between.

The rearrangement links TRBV30 to TRBJ2-7; 7 bases match TRBD1. From germline, CDR1 is GTSNPN and CDR2 SVGIG (reference sequence). There are 15 residues in the CDR3. J was trimmed by 2 bases and V by 2 bases; bases with no gene match: 9. The CDR3 spells CAWSRGRDRAYEQYF. In nucleotides, the CDR3 is TGTGCCTGGAGTCGCGGCCGGGACAGAGCCTACGAGCAGTACTTC.

The chain has TRBV5-1 and TRBJ2-7; 11 bases are shared with TRBD1. With V trimmed by 2 bases and J by 0 bases, 1 base remained unmatched. This CDR3 has 15 residues. Germline values: CDR1 SGHRS, CDR2 YFSETQ. CDR3: CASSLGQGASYEQYF. Here the CDR3 DNA reads TGCGCCAGCAGCTTAGGACAGGGGGCCTCCTACGAGCAGTACTTC.

This chain connects TRBV5-1 to TRBJ2-7; tentatively, D is TRBD2 (6 bases). The V end lost 4 bases, the J end lost 6 bases, and 17 bases lay between the germline ends. The germline CDR1 and CDR2 sequences are SGHRS and YFSETQ. This CDR3 spans 14 amino acids. In DNA form, the CDR3 reads TGCGCCAGCAGCAAAGGGGACTTAGATTCCGAGCAGTACTTC. This sequence encodes CASSKGDLDSEQYF.

The chain employs TRBV4-3 and TRBJ2-1; 7 bases line up with TRBD2. Germline-derived CDR1 and CDR2 are LGHNA and YSLEER. This CDR3 comprises 14 residues. J was trimmed by 10 bases and V by 4 bases; bases with no gene match: 10. For the CDR3, the DNA is TGCGCCAGCAGCCTCGCGGGGGATCCAATGGAGCAGTTCTTC. The encoded protein is CASSLAGDPMEQFF.

The chain combines TRBV5-8 with TRBJ1-1, with 8 bases matching TRBD1. CDR1 is SGHTS, CDR2 YDEGEE, per germline. V dropped 4 bases and J dropped 4; count of bases not matched to a gene: 9. The CDR3 spans 15 residues. Written as DNA, the CDR3 is TGTGCCAGCAGCCCGACAGGGGCCGGGGGCACTGAAGCTTTCTTT. It is translated as CASSPTGAGGTEAFF.